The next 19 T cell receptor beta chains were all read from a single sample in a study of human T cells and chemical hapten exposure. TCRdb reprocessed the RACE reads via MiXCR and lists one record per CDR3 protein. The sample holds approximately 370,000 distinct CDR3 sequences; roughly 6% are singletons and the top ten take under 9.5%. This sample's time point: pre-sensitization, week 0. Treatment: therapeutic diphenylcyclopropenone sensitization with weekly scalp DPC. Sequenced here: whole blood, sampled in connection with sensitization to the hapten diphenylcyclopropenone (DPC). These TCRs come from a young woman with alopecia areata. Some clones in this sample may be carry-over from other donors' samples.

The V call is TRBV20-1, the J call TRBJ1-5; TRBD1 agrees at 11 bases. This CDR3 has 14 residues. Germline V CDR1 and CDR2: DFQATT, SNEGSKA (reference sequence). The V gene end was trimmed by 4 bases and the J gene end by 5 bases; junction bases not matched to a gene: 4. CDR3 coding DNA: TGCAGTGCTATGGACAGGGGGCGGGATCAGCCCCAGCATTTT. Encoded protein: CSAMDRGRDQPQHF.

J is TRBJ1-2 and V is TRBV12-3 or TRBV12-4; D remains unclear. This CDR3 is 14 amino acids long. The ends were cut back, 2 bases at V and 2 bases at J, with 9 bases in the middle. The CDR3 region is CASSLNSLNYGYTF. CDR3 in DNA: TGTGCCAGCAGTTTAAACAGCTTGAACTATGGCTACACCTTC.

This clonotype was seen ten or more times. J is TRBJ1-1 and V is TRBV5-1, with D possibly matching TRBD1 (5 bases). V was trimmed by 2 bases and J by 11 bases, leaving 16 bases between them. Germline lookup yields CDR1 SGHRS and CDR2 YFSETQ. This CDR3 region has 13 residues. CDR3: CASSLGTRADAFF. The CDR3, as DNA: TGCGCCAGCAGCTTAGGGACCCGCGCGGATGCTTTCTTT.

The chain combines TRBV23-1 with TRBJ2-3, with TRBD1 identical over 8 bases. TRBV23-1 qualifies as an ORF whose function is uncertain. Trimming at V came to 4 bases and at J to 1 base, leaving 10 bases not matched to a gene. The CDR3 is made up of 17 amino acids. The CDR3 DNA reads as TGCGCCAGCAGTCCCCTGACAGGGGCTTCGGGCACAGATACGCAGTATTTT. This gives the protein CASSPLTGASGTDTQYF.

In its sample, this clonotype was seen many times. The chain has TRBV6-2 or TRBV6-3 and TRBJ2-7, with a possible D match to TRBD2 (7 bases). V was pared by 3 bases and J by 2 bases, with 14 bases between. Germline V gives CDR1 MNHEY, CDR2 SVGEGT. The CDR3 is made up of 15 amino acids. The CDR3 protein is CASSYRGGGPYEQYF. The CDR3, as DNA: TGTGCCAGCAGTTATCGCGGCGGGGGCCCCTACGAGCAGTACTTC.

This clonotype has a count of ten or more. CDR3: CASSRLTNEQYF. The CDR3 region has the DNA TGCGCCAGCAGCAGACTTACTAACGAGCAGTACTTC. The V call is TRBV5-1, the J call TRBJ2-7, with D uncertain. The V end lost 4 bases, the J end lost 5 bases, and 10 bases lay between the germline ends. Germline CDR1 reads SGHRS; CDR2 reads YFSETQ. This CDR3 has 12 amino acids.

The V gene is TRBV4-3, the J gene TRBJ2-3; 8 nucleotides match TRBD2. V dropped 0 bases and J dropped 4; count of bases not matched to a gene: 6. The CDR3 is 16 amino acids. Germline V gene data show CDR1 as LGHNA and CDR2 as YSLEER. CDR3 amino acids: CASSQDSGGKSDTQYF. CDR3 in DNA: TGCGCCAGCAGCCAAGACAGCGGGGGAAAATCAGATACGCAGTATTTT.

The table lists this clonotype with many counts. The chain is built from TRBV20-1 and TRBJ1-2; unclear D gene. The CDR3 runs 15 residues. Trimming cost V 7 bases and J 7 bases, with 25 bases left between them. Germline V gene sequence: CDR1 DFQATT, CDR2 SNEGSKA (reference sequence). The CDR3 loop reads CSVKPPGRRDGGYTF. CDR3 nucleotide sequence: TGCAGTGTAAAACCCCCGGGCCGGAGAGATGGTGGCTACACCTTC.

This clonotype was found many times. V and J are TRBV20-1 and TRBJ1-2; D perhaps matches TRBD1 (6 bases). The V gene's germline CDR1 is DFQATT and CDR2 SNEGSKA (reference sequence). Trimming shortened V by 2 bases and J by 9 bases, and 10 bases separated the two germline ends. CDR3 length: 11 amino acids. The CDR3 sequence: CSARQGSSYTF. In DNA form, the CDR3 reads TGCAGTGCTAGACAGGGGAGCAGCTACACCTTC.

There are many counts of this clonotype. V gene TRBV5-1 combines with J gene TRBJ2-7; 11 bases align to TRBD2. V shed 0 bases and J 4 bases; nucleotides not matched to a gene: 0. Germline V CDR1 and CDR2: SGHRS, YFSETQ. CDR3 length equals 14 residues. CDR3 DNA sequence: TGCGCCAGCAGCTTGGGGACTAGCGGGTACGAGCAGTACTTC. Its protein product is CASSLGTSGYEQYF.

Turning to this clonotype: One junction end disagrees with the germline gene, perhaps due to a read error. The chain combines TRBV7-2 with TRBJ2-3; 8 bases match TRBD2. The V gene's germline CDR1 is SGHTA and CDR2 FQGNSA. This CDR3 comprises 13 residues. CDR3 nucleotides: TGTGCCAGCAGTCGACTAGCGCCAGATACGGAGTATTTT. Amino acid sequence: CASSRLAPDTEYF. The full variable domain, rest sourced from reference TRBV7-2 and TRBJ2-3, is GAGVSQSPSNKVTEKGKDVELRCDPISGHTALYWYRQSLGQGLEFLIYFQGNSAPDKSGLPSDRFSAERTGGSVSTLTIQRTQQEDSAVYLCASSRLAPDTEYFGPGTRLTVL.

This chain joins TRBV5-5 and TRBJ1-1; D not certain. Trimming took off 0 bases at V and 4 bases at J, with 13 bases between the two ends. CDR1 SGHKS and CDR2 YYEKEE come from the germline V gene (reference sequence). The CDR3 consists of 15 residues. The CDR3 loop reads CASSLVDGFGTEAFF. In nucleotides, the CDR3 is TGTGCCAGCAGCTTGGTAGACGGTTTCGGCACTGAAGCTTTCTTT.

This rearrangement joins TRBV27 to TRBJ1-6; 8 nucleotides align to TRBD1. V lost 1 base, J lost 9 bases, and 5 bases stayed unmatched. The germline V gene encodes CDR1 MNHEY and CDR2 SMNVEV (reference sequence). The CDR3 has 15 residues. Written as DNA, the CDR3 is TGTGCCAGCAGTTTATTGCAGGGGGCGGTTTCACCCCTCCACTTT. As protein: CASSLLQGAVSPLHF.

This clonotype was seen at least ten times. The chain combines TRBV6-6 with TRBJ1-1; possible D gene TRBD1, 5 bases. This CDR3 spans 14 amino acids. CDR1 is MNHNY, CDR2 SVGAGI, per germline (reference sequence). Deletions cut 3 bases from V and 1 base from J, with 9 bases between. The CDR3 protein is CASSYYGGNTEAFF. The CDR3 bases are TGTGCCAGCAGTTATTACGGGGGGAACACTGAAGCTTTCTTT.

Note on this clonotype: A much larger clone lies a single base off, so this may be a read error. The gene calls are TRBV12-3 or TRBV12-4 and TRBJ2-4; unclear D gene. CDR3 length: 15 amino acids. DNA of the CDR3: TGTGCCAGCAGTTTAGCGGCAGTAGCCAAAAACATTCAGTGCTTC. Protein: CASSLAAVAKNIQCF.

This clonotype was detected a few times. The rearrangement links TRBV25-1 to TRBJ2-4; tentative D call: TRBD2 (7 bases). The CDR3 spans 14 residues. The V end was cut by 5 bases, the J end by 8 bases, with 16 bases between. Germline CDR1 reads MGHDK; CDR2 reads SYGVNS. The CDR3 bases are TGTGCCAGCAGTCCCGATATAGGGGGGGACATTCAGTACTTC. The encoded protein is CASSPDIGGDIQYF.

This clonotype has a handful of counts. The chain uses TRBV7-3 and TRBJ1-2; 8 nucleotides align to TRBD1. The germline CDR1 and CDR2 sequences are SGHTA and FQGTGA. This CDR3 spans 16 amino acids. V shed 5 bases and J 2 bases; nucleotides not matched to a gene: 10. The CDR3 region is CASSPSPRTGNYGYTF. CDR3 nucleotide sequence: TGTGCCAGCAGCCCATCCCCCCGGACAGGGAACTATGGCTACACCTTC.

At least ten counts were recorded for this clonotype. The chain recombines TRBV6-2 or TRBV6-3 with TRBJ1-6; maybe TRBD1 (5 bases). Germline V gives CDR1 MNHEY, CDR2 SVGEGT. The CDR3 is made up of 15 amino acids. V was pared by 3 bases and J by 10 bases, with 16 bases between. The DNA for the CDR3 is TGTGCCAGCAGTTATTCGACGAGGGGAGGGTCACCCCTCCACTTT. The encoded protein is CASSYSTRGGSPLHF.

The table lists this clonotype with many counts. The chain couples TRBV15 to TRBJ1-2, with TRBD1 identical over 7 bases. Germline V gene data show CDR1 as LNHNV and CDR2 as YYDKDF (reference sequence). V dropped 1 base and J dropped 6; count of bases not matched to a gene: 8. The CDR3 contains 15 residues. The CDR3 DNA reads TGTGCCACCAGCAGAGCCCTAGGACAGGTCGATGGCTACACCTTC. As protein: CATSRALGQVDGYTF.